This T cell receptor beta chain was identified in a study of early T cells in non-severe SARS-CoV-2 infection. Study-wide context: Whole-blood bulk RNA, unsorted, was sequenced, and chains were unpaired. Whole-study results and caveats: CD4 and private specificities were missed by VDJdb matching, which favored anti-spike CD8 responses.

Germline CDR1 and CDR2: SGHNT and YYREEE (reference sequence). Trimming shortened V by 4 bases and J by 4 bases, and 15 bases separated the two germline ends. There are 16 residues in the CDR3. For this clonotype: Antigen specificity is unknown.

Unique molecular identifiers were added to individual cDNA molecules. Each CDR3 protein is one row after TCRdb ran MiXCR on the 5' RACE reads. The sample has approximately 83,000 distinct CDR3 sequences, more than 13% seen once. The V and J genes are TRBV5-4 and TRBJ1-6, with no clear D. The receptor comes from an adult who was a healthcare worker with PCR-confirmed SARS-CoV-2 infection or an uninfected control (not recorded which). Sequencing was performed on whole blood. CDR3 bases: TGTGCCAGCAGCCGGGGTTCGCAGGCGTATAATTCACCCCTCCACTTT. Translating gives CASSRGSQAYNSPLHF.